A single sample is the source of the 5 T cell receptor beta chains below, sequenced in a study of cytomegalovirus exposure and HLA in healthy donors. The PCR ran on 60 Vbeta and 13 Jbeta primers. Repertoires were generated with immunoSEQ multiplex PCR, while TCRdb's copy carries only in-frame clones and drops some. The sample shows about 200,000 clones, and about 0.74% sits with its ten largest clones. The specimen sequenced was PBMCs. The receptor source for this set is a boy younger than 18 in good health and CMV-seronegative.

This chain joins TRBV2 and TRBJ2-7, with D tentatively TRBD2 (5 bases). This CDR3 region has 14 residues. V lost 3 bases and J 3 bases, leaving 12 bases between the germline ends. Germline loops: CDR1 SNHLY, CDR2 FYNNEI. The DNA of the CDR3 is TGTGCCAGCAGTGATCGGGGTGGACTCTACGAGCAGTACTTC. It translates to CASSDRGGLYEQYF.

The V gene is TRBV15, the J gene TRBJ1-1; D is ambiguous. The germline V gene encodes CDR1 LNHNV and CDR2 YYDKDF (reference sequence). The V and J ends lost 0 bases and 7 bases respectively, with 15 bases between them. There are 15 residues in the CDR3. The CDR3 bases are TGTGCCACCAGCAGAGATTTTGAAGATCCACTTGAAGCTTTCTTT. This codes for CATSRDFEDPLEAFF.

The genes are TRBV15 and TRBJ2-7; 7 nucleotides agree with TRBD2. From germline, CDR1 is LNHNV and CDR2 YYDKDF (reference sequence). The CDR3 spans 16 residues. Trimming took 2 bases from V and 7 from J; bases not matched to a gene: 14. Here the CDR3 DNA reads TGTGCCACCAGCAGATTAGGAGGGGCGGGGGTGCGGGAGCAGTACTTC. Translating it yields CATSRLGGAGVREQYF.

The CDR3 DNA reads as TGTGCCAGCAGTGATAAGGGGCTCGGCTATGGCTACACCTTC. This codes for CASSDKGLGYGYTF. The chain uses TRBV28 and TRBJ1-2; TRBD1 is a possible D gene (5 bases). Germline loops: CDR1 MDHEN, CDR2 SYDVKM. Trimming pared 5 bases from V and 4 bases from J, leaving 14 bases between. The length of the CDR3 is 14 residues.

The chain employs TRBV6-5 and TRBJ2-3; D not resolved. Between the trimmed V and J ends, which lost 6 bases and 2 bases, there was a span of 15 bases. CDR1 MNHEY and CDR2 SVGAGI come from the germline V gene. The length of the CDR3 is 15 residues. The CDR3 region is CASSPNPRVTDTQYF. The CDR3 DNA reads as TGTGCCAGCAGCCCCAACCCGCGAGTCACAGATACGCAGTATTTT.